This entry concerns a single TCR beta chain. V shed 0 bases, J shed 9 bases, and the junction held 7 bases outside the gene matches. The CDR3 covers 15 residues. The germline gives CDR1 LGHNA, CDR2 YSLEER. This entry belongs to a study of T cell changes during pregnancy in multiple sclerosis. Sequencing was performed with immunoSEQ multiplex PCR; in TCRdb, only in-frame clones are kept and a portion is missing. The data contain 69,000 or so clones, roughly 92% of them singletons. The specimen comprised peripheral blood, sampled before pregnancy. The chain recombines TRBV4-3 with TRBJ2-1, with 8 bases matching TRBD2. This clonotype originated in a female donor with multiple sclerosis, enrolled in a pregnancy study. The CDR3 protein is CASSQDRGLVREQFF. DNA of the CDR3: TGCGCCAGCAGCCAAGATCGGGGACTAGTACGTGAGCAGTTCTTC.